Following are 20 T cell receptor beta chains from one sample sequenced in a study of blood T cell repertoires in COVID-19. Using immunoSEQ multiplex PCR, the repertoire was profiled, and TCRdb retains in-frame clones only, with some absent. The sample has fewer than 350,000 clones; around 90% are singletons. The specimen sequenced was PBMCs or T cells enriched from blood (not recorded which). These receptors were taken from a woman between 40 and 55 years old who had recovered from COVID-19.

J is TRBJ2-1 and V is TRBV7-8; weak D call: TRBD2 (6 bases). In germline, CDR1 is SGHVS, CDR2 FQNEAQ. This CDR3 is built from 16 residues. With 5 bases removed from V and 4 bases from J, the gap between germline ends came to 18 bases. The CDR3 DNA is TGTGCCAGCAGCCCTAGCTGGGTCCGGGAGTACAATGAGCAGTTCTTC. Translation gives CASSPSWVREYNEQFF. Looking up the rest from reference TRBV7-8 and TRBJ2-1 gives the full variable domain: GAGVSQSPRYKVAKRGQDVALRCDPISGHVSLFWYQQALGQGPEFLTYFQNEAQLDKSGLPSDRFFAERPEGSVSTLKIQRTQQEDSAVYLCASSPSWVREYNEQFFGPGTRLTVL.

This chain uses TRBV30 with TRBJ2-7; tentatively, D is TRBD1 (7 bases). This CDR3 is 15 amino acids long. Germline V gives CDR1 GTSNPN, CDR2 SVGIG (reference sequence). V shed 1 base and J shed 4 bases, with 17 bases lying between them. The CDR3 sequence is CAWSEKGAAGYEQYF. The CDR3 DNA reads as TGTGCCTGGAGTGAAAAGGGGGCGGCGGGATACGAGCAGTACTTC.

This clone was observed a handful of times. The rearrangement joins TRBV14 to TRBJ2-7, with 9 bases lining up with TRBD1. V gave up 4 bases and J gave up 3 bases; unmatched junction bases: 13. The CDR3 spans 17 residues. Germline lookup yields CDR1 SGHDN and CDR2 FVKESK. Here the CDR3 reads CASSPNPLTGGLYEQYF. In nucleotides, the CDR3 is TGTGCCAGCAGCCCCAACCCGTTGACAGGGGGGCTCTACGAGCAGTACTTC.

The CDR3 sequence: CASSLDWGSGEQYF. CDR3 nucleotides: TGCGCCAGCAGCCTAGACTGGGGTTCGGGGGAGCAGTACTTC. The chain has TRBV5-1 and TRBJ2-7; perhaps TRBD2 as D (5 bases). Trimming took 4 bases from V and 7 from J, leaving 18 bases between them. This CDR3 region has 14 residues. Per the germline V gene, CDR1 is SGHRS and CDR2 is YFSETQ.

The chain joins TRBV4-2 to TRBJ1-1, with 8 bases fitting TRBD1. J lost 3 bases, V lost 0 bases, and 15 bases had no gene match. CDR1 and CDR2 (germline): LGHNA, YNFKEQ. The CDR3 contains 19 residues. The CDR3 reads CASSQDLEDREWMYTEAFF. In DNA form, the CDR3 reads TGTGCCAGCAGCCAAGATCTCGAGGACAGGGAGTGGATGTACACTGAAGCTTTCTTT.

V and J are TRBV11-3 and TRBJ2-3, with 7 bases matching TRBD2. Trimming removed 3 bases from V and 4 bases from J; junction bases left unmatched: 4. The CDR3 is made up of 14 amino acids. Germline V gene lookup returns CDR1 SGHNT and CDR2 YENEEA. CDR3 DNA sequence: TGTGCCAGCAGCTTGGCTAGCGGAGCAGATACGCAGTATTTT. Its protein product is CASSLASGADTQYF.

This chain uses TRBV19 with TRBJ2-7, with 7 bases matching TRBD2. The V gene's germline CDR1 is LNHDA and CDR2 SQIVND (reference sequence). The V segment lost 5 bases and the J segment 4 bases; nucleotides outside the gene matches: 8. This CDR3 has 14 residues. CDR3 DNA: TGTGCCAGTAGTCCCACCGGGGGGAATTACGAGCAGTACTTC. As protein: CASSPTGGNYEQYF.

This clone was counted a single time. The chain employs TRBV7-2 and TRBJ1-5; no clear D. Germline V gene data show CDR1 as SGHTA and CDR2 as FQGNSA. V shed 5 bases and J shed 7 bases, with 15 bases lying between them. There are 14 residues in the CDR3. The CDR3 DNA sequence: TGTGCCAGCAGCCCCGGGGTCCTCGGGCAGCCCCAGCATTTT. Amino acid sequence: CASSPGVLGQPQHF.

V is TRBV20-1 and J is TRBJ2-4; 12 bases are shared with TRBD2. CDR1 is DFQATT, CDR2 SNEGSKA, per germline (reference sequence). The junction had 8 bases not matched to a gene; V was cut back by 3 bases and J by 11 bases. This CDR3 region has 14 residues. The CDR3 DNA is TGCAGTGCTAGTGAGGAAGGACTAGCGGGATTTCAGTACTTC. It translates to CSASEEGLAGFQYF.

The gene calls are TRBV28 and TRBJ1-5, with a weak D call TRBD1 (5 bases). CDR3 length: 16 amino acids. Germline CDR1 and CDR2: MDHEN and SYDVKM. V was trimmed by 2 bases and J by 0 bases, leaving 11 bases between them. The DNA of the CDR3 is TGTGCCAGCAGTTTACTACAGGCGTATAGCAATCAGCCCCAGCATTTT. Its protein is CASSLLQAYSNQPQHF.

The CDR3 loop is CATSVGDLPSQPQHF. For the CDR3, the DNA is TGTGCCACCAGCGTCGGGGATCTCCCATCACAGCCCCAGCATTTT. This chain uses TRBV15 with TRBJ1-5; D gene uncertain. Germline CDR1 and CDR2: LNHNV and YYDKDF (reference sequence). The CDR3 is 15 amino acids. Deletions cut 5 bases from V and 7 bases from J, with 18 bases between.

This chain joins TRBV4-1 and TRBJ1-5; tentative D call: TRBD1 (5 bases). The CDR3 length is 16 residues. The ends were cut back, 1 base at V and 0 bases at J, with 10 bases in the middle. Germline assignment: CDR1 MGHRA and CDR2 YSYEKL. The CDR3: CASSQGGLYSNQPQHF. DNA for the CDR3: TGCGCCAGCAGCCAAGGGGGCCTCTATAGCAATCAGCCCCAGCATTTT.

This sequence joins TRBV11-2 and TRBJ2-1, with 9 positions matching TRBD1. The CDR3 sequence is 15 residues long. The germline V gene encodes CDR1 SGHAT and CDR2 FQNNGV. V lost 5 bases and J lost 3; bases outside the gene matches: 5. The CDR3 DNA follows: TGTGCCAGCAGCCCTACAGGGGGCGACTACAATGAGCAGTTCTTC. It is translated as CASSPTGGDYNEQFF. The full variable domain, its missing parts supplied by reference TRBV11-2 and TRBJ2-1, is EAGVAQSPRYKIIEKRQSVAFWCNPISGHATLYWYQQILGQGPKLLIQFQNNGVVDDSQLPKDRFSAERLKGVDSTLKIQPAKLEDSAVYLCASSPTGGDYNEQFFGPGTRLTVL.

Here the CDR3 reads CASSRKSVTAGGPHGTQYF. The CDR3 DNA sequence: TGTGCCAGCAGCCGAAAAAGTGTTACAGCGGGAGGGCCGCACGGGACCCAGTACTTC. The V call is TRBV3-1 (or the pseudogene TRBV3-2), the J call TRBJ2-5; 10 bases match TRBD2. The CDR3 loop spans 19 amino acids. Germline V CDR1 and CDR2: LGHDT, YNNKEL (reference sequence). With V trimmed by 4 bases and J by 7 bases, 21 bases remained unmatched.

The rearrangement joins TRBV2 to TRBJ1-1; tentatively, D is TRBD1 (5 bases). This CDR3 has 14 residues. V dropped 2 bases and J dropped 3 bases, with 10 bases sitting between them. CDR1 is SNHLY, CDR2 FYNNEI, per germline. The CDR3 here is CASSEITRDTEAFF. The CDR3 DNA reads as TGTGCCAGCAGTGAAATAACCAGGGACACTGAAGCTTTCTTT. Variable domain in full (rest from reference TRBV2 and TRBJ1-1): EPEVTQTPSHQVTQMGQEVILRCVPISNHLYFYWYRQILGQKVEFLVSFYNNEISEKSEIFDDQFSVERPDGSNFTLKIRSTKLEDSAMYFCASSEITRDTEAFFGQGTRLTVV.

This chain uses TRBV7-2 with TRBJ1-1, with D maybe TRBD1 (5 bases). CDR1 and CDR2 (germline): SGHTA, FQGNSA. CDR3 length equals 16 residues. Trimming shortened V by 1 base and J by 5 bases, and 17 bases separated the two germline ends. CDR3 in amino acids: CASSLVVGGGRTEAFF. The CDR3 coding sequence is TGTGCCAGCAGCTTAGTAGTTGGGGGGGGAAGGACTGAAGCTTTCTTT.

The chain links TRBV28 to TRBJ2-5, with D tentatively TRBD2 (6 bases). With 5 bases removed from V and 6 bases from J, the gap between germline ends came to 16 bases. The CDR3 is 14 amino acids. Germline-derived CDR1 and CDR2 are MDHEN and SYDVKM. CDR3 residues: CASSVQEGLKTQYF. CDR3 DNA: TGTGCCAGCAGTGTGCAGGAGGGGTTAAAGACCCAGTACTTC.

This rearrangement joins TRBV18 to TRBJ2-5, with a tentative D call TRBD1 (5 bases). This CDR3 is 13 amino acids long. Trimming removed 4 bases at V and 5 bases at J, with 11 bases between. In germline, CDR1 is KGHSH, CDR2 LQKENI. CDR3 residues: CASSQRGGETQYF. DNA of the CDR3: TGTGCCAGCTCACAAAGGGGTGGGGAGACCCAGTACTTC.

V gene TRBV19 combines with J gene TRBJ2-3; D is unclear. Germline CDR1 is LNHDA and CDR2 is SQIVND (reference sequence). Trimming took 4 bases from V and 3 from J, leaving 14 bases between them. CDR3 length equals 15 residues. The DNA for the CDR3 is TGTGCCAGTAGTAGGCCCTCGGGTCTGACAGATACGCAGTATTTT. It encodes CASSRPSGLTDTQYF.

The V and J genes are TRBV24-1 and TRBJ2-1, with 9 bases matching TRBD1. V was clipped by 0 bases and J by 8 bases; unmatched bases: 4. CDR3 size: 15 residues. CDR1 and CDR2 (germline): KGHDR, SFDVKD. The DNA of the CDR3 is TGTGCCACCAGTGATTTGTACAGGGGGCTGCATGAGCAGTTCTTC. Translation: CATSDLYRGLHEQFF.